These 10 T cell receptor beta chains were sequenced from one sample in a study of T cells in Graves' hyperthyroidism and ophthalmopathy. Amplified TCR beta CDR3 regions derived from RNA transcripts. The HTBI set primed first-round TCR CDR3 RT-PCR. TCRdb ran MiXCR on the multiplex PCR reads and lists one entry per CDR3 protein. Among about 640,000 distinct CDR3 sequences listed, roughly 20% were seen once. The sequencing sample was made of blood. These receptors were obtained from a man younger than 45 with Graves' ophthalmopathy.

This clonotype was seen a handful of times. The genes are TRBV28 and TRBJ2-7; no clear D. V lost 3 bases and J 5 bases, leaving 8 bases between the germline ends. CDR1 is MDHEN and CDR2 is SYDVKM in the germline V gene. The CDR3 spans 12 residues. This CDR3 is CASSFPDNEQYF. CDR3 nucleotides: TGTGCCAGCAGTTTTCCCGATAACGAGCAGTACTTC.

The chain links TRBV4-1 to TRBJ2-1; 10 nucleotides line up with TRBD2. Trimming cost V 8 bases and J 4 bases; bases outside gene matches: 11. This CDR3 has 16 amino acids. Germline CDR1 and CDR2: MGHRA and YSYEKL. The CDR3 nucleotides read TGCGCCAGCTCTTTTGATAGGACTAGCGGTTACAATGAGCAGTTCTTC. Protein sequence: CASSFDRTSGYNEQFF.

This clonotype was counted many times. The gene calls are TRBV28 and TRBJ2-5; weak D call: TRBD2 (5 bases). Germline V gene lookup returns CDR1 MDHEN and CDR2 SYDVKM. Trimming took 3 bases from V and 2 from J, leaving 19 bases between them. This CDR3 region has 17 residues. This CDR3 reads CASSFGLWAGSQETQYF. The DNA of the CDR3 is TGTGCCAGCAGTTTTGGACTCTGGGCAGGATCGCAAGAGACCCAGTACTTC.

This clonotype was observed at least ten times. The chain combines TRBV5-1 with TRBJ2-7, with 9 bases fitting TRBD1. This CDR3 contains 17 residues. The germline V gene has CDR1 SGHRS and CDR2 YFSETQ. V shed 3 bases, J shed 2 bases, and the junction held 12 bases outside the gene matches. CDR3 sequence: CASSWSLSGTGTYEQYF. CDR3 coding DNA: TGCGCCAGCAGCTGGTCCCTTTCCGGGACAGGGACCTACGAGCAGTACTTC.

This clonotype was seen only a few times. The chain has TRBV28 and TRBJ2-7, with D tentatively TRBD1 or TRBD2 (6 bases each). The CDR3 covers 17 residues. Trimming took 10 bases from V and 7 from J, leaving 32 bases between them. The germline CDR1 and CDR2 sequences are MDHEN and SYDVKM. CDR3 in amino acids: CATAAGWGAVSSREQYF. Here the CDR3 DNA reads TGTGCCACAGCAGCTGGGTGGGGGGCGGTTTCTTCGAGAGAGCAGTACTTC.

This clonotype was recorded many times. The chain carries TRBV27 and TRBJ2-5; 9 bases are a match to TRBD1. The CDR3 length is 13 residues. V gave up 6 bases and J gave up 6 bases; unmatched junction bases: 5. From germline, CDR1 is MNHEY and CDR2 SMNVEV (reference sequence). In DNA form, the CDR3 reads TGTGCCAGCAGCCCGGGACAGGGACAGACCCAGTACTTC. This codes for CASSPGQGQTQYF.

This chain joins TRBV20-1 and TRBJ1-3, with D perhaps TRBD1 (5 bases). Germline V gene lookup returns CDR1 DFQATT and CDR2 SNEGSKA (reference sequence). The CDR3 runs to 16 residues. Trimming left V 6 bases short and J 0 bases short, with 18 bases between. CDR3 nucleotide sequence: TGCAGTGCCGCTCCCCCGGGACTCAACTCTGGAAACACCATATATTTT. This encodes CSAAPPGLNSGNTIYF.

This clonotype was counted many times. The rearrangement links TRBV20-1 to TRBJ2-3, with D perhaps TRBD2 (5 bases). The CDR3 has 15 amino acids. Deletions cut 3 bases from V and 4 bases from J, with 17 bases between. Germline lookup yields CDR1 DFQATT and CDR2 SNEGSKA (reference sequence). The CDR3 sequence: CSASKVLGSPDTQYF. CDR3 nucleotides: TGCAGTGCTAGTAAGGTCCTGGGGAGCCCAGATACGCAGTATTTT.

The V gene is TRBV27, the J gene TRBJ2-3, with a possible D match to TRBD2 (5 bases). The CDR3 sequence is 15 residues long. The V gene lost 2 bases and the J gene lost 2 bases, with 11 bases spanning the gap. The germline V gene has CDR1 MNHEY and CDR2 SMNVEV (reference sequence). The CDR3 DNA reads as TGTGCCAGCAGTTTAAAAGGGAGACCCACAGATACGCAGTATTTT. Its translation is CASSLKGRPTDTQYF.

This clonotype was found many times. V is TRBV28 and J is TRBJ1-2, with no clear D. CDR3 length: 16 residues. Germline CDR1 reads MDHEN; CDR2 reads SYDVKM. With 5 bases removed from V and 0 bases from J, the gap between germline ends came to 16 bases. DNA of the CDR3: TGTGCCAGCAGTCCCTTGGGGTACACCACTAACTATGGCTACACCTTC. It translates to CASSPLGYTTNYGYTF.